This T cell receptor (beta chain) is from a study of shared clonotypes between healthy human individuals. Study-wide points: Inspection by rarefaction showed sorted-subset sequencing to be incomplete despite large depth. A handful of donors showed sharing of approximately 5% of naive CD4 clonotypes.

The V gene's germline CDR1 is SGHRS and CDR2 YFSETQ. The CDR3 is 14 amino acids. V gave up 3 bases and J gave up 3 bases, with 12 bases separating them. Per the study methods: ImmunoSEQ output lacked quality scores and full-length reads, limiting matched filtering. The assay was immunoSEQ multiplex PCR, and TCRdb's table has in-frame clones only and misses some. V and J calls and clone size are given by that table; D and trimming were obtained from the DNA. The repertoire holds fewer than 1.4 million clones, with approximately 80% as singletons. A remark on this clone: The antigen remains undetermined.

Adults of Caucasian background living in Nashville, Tennessee made up all donors. This receptor was obtained from a man between 18 and 35 years old in good health. Some clones in this sample may be carry-over from other donors' samples. The V call is TRBV5-1, the J call TRBJ1-2, with TRBD1 as a possible D gene (5 bases). The sequencing input was memory CD4+ T cells from PBMCs. Specified subset: CD45RA-negative fraction. The CDR3 sequence: CASSSQGGYYGYTF. The CDR3 bases are TGCGCCAGCAGCTCCCAGGGCGGGTACTATGGCTACACCTTC.